These 30 T cell receptor beta chains came from one sample sequenced in a study of cytotoxic CD8 clonotypes in ibrutinib-treated CLL (dated by TCRdb to 2020 to 2022). The protocol used for the library was the immunoSEQ multiplex PCR assay. Drawn from immuneACCESS, this table holds only the in-frame rearrangements with V and J called that TCRdb kept. Clones are partly lost; checked studies trace under half to an unresolved V gene and leave the rest unexplained. The sample has around 91,000 clones on record, 86% of them singletons. Around 5% of the sample comes from the top ten. This specimen was PBMCs, taken before ibrutinib treatment. The source is a human donor with chronic lymphocytic leukemia.

With regard to this clone: Other nucleotide sequences in the sample specify the same CDR3. The chain links TRBV6-5 to TRBJ2-7; tentatively, D is TRBD1 or TRBD2 (5 bases each). CDR1 MNHEY and CDR2 SVGAGI come from the germline V gene. V was shortened by 0 bases and J by 5 bases, with 5 bases between the two germline ends. The CDR3 totals 12 residues. In DNA form, the CDR3 reads TGTGCCAGCAGTTACTCGGGGGACGAGCAGTACTTC. Translating it yields CASSYSGDEQYF.

This rearrangement joins TRBV11-3 to TRBJ2-3, with 8 bases that match TRBD2. With V trimmed by 3 bases and J by 0 bases, 5 bases remained unmatched. The CDR3 contains 16 residues. From germline, CDR1 is SGHNT and CDR2 YENEEA. The CDR3, as DNA: TGTGCCAGCAGCTTCCGGACTAGCCTAAGCACAGATACGCAGTATTTT. Amino acid sequence: CASSFRTSLSTDTQYF.

The chain has TRBV6-5 and TRBJ2-3; the match to TRBD2 covers 10 bases. This CDR3 contains 15 residues. V gave up 6 bases and J gave up 4 bases; unmatched junction bases: 7. In germline, CDR1 is MNHEY, CDR2 SVGAGI. CDR3 DNA: TGTGCCAGCAGGTCTAGCGGGAGAGGAGCAGATACGCAGTATTTT. This encodes CASRSSGRGADTQYF.

The rearrangement joins TRBV6-6 to TRBJ2-7, with D perhaps matching TRBD1 (7 bases). V was shortened by 0 bases and J by 2 bases, with 11 bases between the two germline ends. CDR1 is MNHNY, CDR2 SVGAGI, per germline (reference sequence). The CDR3 sequence is 15 residues long. The CDR3 nucleotides are TGTGCCAGCAGTTACTCCGGAGGGGGCACCTACGAGCAGTACTTC. Residues: CASSYSGGGTYEQYF.

This clone has only one observation. CDR3 in amino acids: CASRPLGNEQFF. CDR3 nucleotides: TGTGCCAGCAGGCCCCTCGGGAATGAGCAGTTCTTC. V usage is TRBV28 and J usage is TRBJ2-1; D unresolved. Between the trimmed V and J ends, which lost 6 bases and 7 bases, there was a span of 10 bases. Germline-derived CDR1 and CDR2 are MDHEN and SYDVKM. This CDR3 has 12 amino acids.

The chain has TRBV14 and TRBJ1-2; TRBD1 matches 8 bases. V lost 1 base and J lost 4; bases outside the gene matches: 8. Germline CDR1 reads SGHDN; CDR2 reads FVKESK. CDR3 length: 16 residues. The CDR3 DNA sequence: TGTGCCAGCAGCCAAGTTGTGACAGGGGATCTCTATGGCTACACCTTC. Translating it yields CASSQVVTGDLYGYTF.

The V and J genes are TRBV4-1 and TRBJ2-1; D is unresolved. CDR1 and CDR2 (germline): MGHRA, YSYEKL. This CDR3 contains 15 residues. Trimming stripped 1 base from V and 8 bases from J, with 15 bases between. The CDR3 loop is CASSQARAAADEQFF. CDR3 DNA sequence: TGCGCCAGCAGCCAAGCTCGCGCTGCGGCGGATGAGCAGTTCTTC.

DNA of the CDR3: TGCGCCAGCGGGGTTGTCCCCTACGAGCAGTACTTC. It yields the protein CASGVVPYEQYF. The rearrangement links TRBV5-1 to TRBJ2-7, with D hard to call. In germline, CDR1 is SGHRS, CDR2 YFSETQ. V was clipped by 7 bases and J by 2 bases, with 10 bases between them. The CDR3 is 12 amino acids.

This clone was found once. V and J are TRBV7-2 and TRBJ1-1, with D unclear. This CDR3 region has 15 residues. The germline V gene encodes CDR1 SGHTA and CDR2 FQGNSA. V lost 5 bases and J 8 bases, leaving 21 bases between the germline ends. CDR3 region: CASSDQPVPSAEAFF. For the CDR3, the DNA is TGTGCCAGCAGCGACCAACCGGTGCCCAGCGCCGAAGCTTTCTTT. The full variable domain, completed using reference TRBV7-2 and TRBJ1-1, is GAGVSQSPSNKVTEKGKDVELRCDPISGHTALYWYRQSLGQGLEFLIYFQGNSAPDKSGLPSDRFSAERTGGSVSTLTIQRTQQEDSAVYLCASSDQPVPSAEAFFGQGTRLTVV.

The chain couples TRBV5-1 to TRBJ1-1; D remains ambiguous. The CDR3 has 15 residues. V was trimmed by 4 bases and J by 1 base, leaving 14 bases between them. Germline V lookup: CDR1 SGHRS, CDR2 YFSETQ. For the CDR3, the DNA is TGCGCCAGCAGCCCCGTATCAACAGCGAACACTGAAGCTTTCTTT. Its translation is CASSPVSTANTEAFF.

The chain has TRBV7-2 and TRBJ2-7, with a tentative D call TRBD2 (7 bases). V was clipped by 5 bases and J by 5 bases, with 25 bases between them. Germline CDR1 reads SGHTA; CDR2 reads FQGNSA. The CDR3 is made up of 17 amino acids. As DNA, the CDR3 is TGTGCCAGCAGCCAGAGAGGGGGGGTAGTCTCTCCTAACGAGCAGTACTTC. Its translation: CASSQRGGVVSPNEQYF. Full variable domain (rest looked up from reference TRBV7-2 and TRBJ2-7): GAGVSQSPSNKVTEKGKDVELRCDPISGHTALYWYRQSLGQGLEFLIYFQGNSAPDKSGLPSDRFSAERTGGSVSTLTIQRTQQEDSAVYLCASSQRGGVVSPNEQYFGPGTRLTVT.

V and J are TRBV12-5 and TRBJ1-1; D gene uncertain. Trimming pared 6 bases from V and 3 bases from J, leaving 20 bases between. CDR1 and CDR2 (germline): LGHNT, FRNRAP. The CDR3 length is 16 residues. The CDR3 DNA is TGTGCTAGTGGCCTTCTTCGGGTCAGGCACCACACTGAAGCTTTCTTT. Its protein is CASGLLRVRHHTEAFF.

The table lists this clone with a count of one. This chain connects TRBV2 to TRBJ2-1; D gene uncertain. The germline gives CDR1 SNHLY, CDR2 FYNNEI. V lost 5 bases and J 4 bases, leaving 9 bases between the germline ends. This CDR3 comprises 13 residues. CDR3 in amino acids: CASSSLLYNEQFF. Written as DNA, the CDR3 is TGTGCCAGCAGTTCCCTCCTATACAATGAGCAGTTCTTC.

This clone was seen more than once but under ten times. This chain connects TRBV14 to TRBJ1-1; no firm D call. This CDR3 is 13 amino acids long. V was trimmed by 2 bases and J by 4 bases, leaving 8 bases between them. From germline, CDR1 is SGHDN and CDR2 FVKESK. The CDR3 loop reads CASSQSTRTEAFF. CDR3 coding DNA: TGTGCCAGCAGCCAATCGACTCGCACTGAAGCTTTCTTT.

The V call is TRBV6-1, the J call TRBJ1-3; the D is unclear. The CDR3 extends over 13 amino acids. Germline CDR1 is MNHNS and CDR2 is SASEGT. With 6 bases removed from V and 0 bases from J, the gap between germline ends came to 6 bases. The CDR3 DNA reads TGTGCCAGCAGGACCAGCTCTGGAAACACCATATATTTT. It yields the protein CASRTSSGNTIYF.

The V and J genes are TRBV7-8 and TRBJ1-3, with D hard to call. The CDR3 runs to 17 residues. Per germline, CDR1 SGHVS and CDR2 FQNEAQ. V shed 1 base and J shed 3 bases, with 16 bases lying between them. In DNA, the CDR3 is TGTGCCAGCAGCTTAGGCCCCCTTGATTGGGTTGGAAACACCATATATTTT. Translated: CASSLGPLDWVGNTIYF.

This sequence joins TRBV4-2 and TRBJ2-1; TRBD2 matches at 10 bases. Unmatched junction bases numbered 6, after V lost 0 bases and J lost 7 bases. Germline V CDR1 and CDR2: LGHNA, YNFKEQ. CDR3 size: 16 residues. The CDR3 region is CASSQDPTSGTNEQFF. CDR3 nucleotide sequence: TGTGCCAGCAGCCAAGATCCAACTAGCGGGACGAATGAGCAGTTCTTC.

J is TRBJ2-1 and V is TRBV19; TRBD1 matches at 10 bases. V shed 4 bases and J 3 bases; nucleotides not matched to a gene: 12. Germline values: CDR1 LNHDA, CDR2 SQIVND (reference sequence). The CDR3 covers 18 residues. Here the CDR3 reads CASSTLPGQGDYYNEQFF. CDR3 bases: TGTGCCAGTAGTACCCTCCCAGGACAGGGGGATTACTACAATGAGCAGTTCTTC. Full variable domain (outside the CDR3, taken from reference TRBV19 and TRBJ2-1): DGGITQSPKYLFRKEGQNVTLSCEQNLNHDAMYWYRQDPGQGLRLIYYSQIVNDFQKGDIAEGYSVSREKKESFPLTVTSAQKNPTAFYLCASSTLPGQGDYYNEQFFGPGTRLTVL.

The V and J genes are TRBV9 and TRBJ1-2, with a possible D match to TRBD1 (5 bases). This CDR3 has 15 amino acids. Trimming pared 0 bases from V and 2 bases from J, leaving 11 bases between. Germline CDR1 SGDLS, CDR2 YYNGEE. CDR3 coding DNA: TGTGCCAGCAGCGTAGTTGACAGAACAAACTATGGCTACACCTTC. Translated, it gives CASSVVDRTNYGYTF.

The chain has TRBV5-4 and TRBJ2-1; D gene unclear. Trimming stripped 1 base from V and 7 bases from J, with 15 bases between. Germline V CDR1 and CDR2: SGHNT, YYREEE (reference sequence). This CDR3 has 15 residues. CDR3 amino acids: CASSLPRRFLNEQFF. The CDR3 bases are TGTGCCAGCAGCTTGCCCCGGAGATTCCTAAATGAGCAGTTCTTC.

The chain employs TRBV28 and TRBJ2-7; TRBD2 agrees at 7 bases. Trimming at V came to 10 bases and at J to 0 bases, leaving 9 bases not matched to a gene. Germline V gene data show CDR1 as MDHEN and CDR2 as SYDVKM. CDR3 size: 14 residues. CDR3 bases: TGTGCCACCACCCCCCGGACTAGCTCCTACGAGCAGTACTTC. Amino acid sequence: CATTPRTSSYEQYF.

The chain has TRBV5-1 and TRBJ2-7, with D uncertain. In germline, CDR1 is SGHRS, CDR2 YFSETQ. The CDR3 covers 14 residues. V lost 0 bases and J 4 bases, leaving 11 bases between the germline ends. CDR3: CASSLASGVYEQYF. CDR3 in DNA: TGCGCCAGCAGCTTGGCATCTGGTGTATACGAGCAGTACTTC.

This chain uses TRBV7-9 with TRBJ2-7; 9 bases agree with TRBD1. The CDR3 has 15 residues. Germline assignment: CDR1 SEHNR and CDR2 FQNEAQ (reference sequence). Unmatched junction bases numbered 8, after V lost 4 bases and J lost 4 bases. The CDR3 sequence: CASSYKTGGYYEQYF. CDR3 in DNA: TGTGCCAGCAGCTACAAGACAGGGGGGTATTACGAGCAGTACTTC.

Turning to this clone: At one boundary the junction diverges from the germline segment, which might be a read error. J is TRBJ2-3 and V is TRBV7-7, with 8 bases that match TRBD2. The length of the CDR3 is 15 residues. Germline CDR1 SSHAT, CDR2 FNYEAQ (reference sequence). The CDR3 region is CASSQTSVSTDTQYF. The CDR3 nucleotides are TGTGCTAGCAGTCAGACTAGCGTTAGCACAGATACGCAGTATTTT.

This rearrangement joins TRBV29-1 to TRBJ1-1, with 8 bases aligning to TRBD1. After removal of 6 bases from V and 6 bases from J, the junction contained 3 bases not matched to a gene. Germline CDR1 and CDR2: SQVTM and ANQGSEA. The CDR3 runs 11 residues. The CDR3 is CSVRRGPEAFF. The DNA for the CDR3 is TGCAGCGTCCGCAGGGGGCCTGAAGCTTTCTTT.

This clone was detected once. This rearrangement joins TRBV7-2 to TRBJ2-1; D ambiguous. This CDR3 is 17 amino acids long. From germline, CDR1 is SGHTA and CDR2 FQGNSA. Trimming pared 1 base from V and 2 bases from J, leaving 15 bases between. This CDR3 is CASSLDGRRFPYNEQFF. The CDR3 DNA is TGTGCCAGCAGCTTAGATGGACGTAGATTCCCCTACAATGAGCAGTTCTTC. The variable domain in full, with the rest retrieved from reference TRBV7-2 and TRBJ2-1, is GAGVSQSPSNKVTEKGKDVELRCDPISGHTALYWYRQSLGQGLEFLIYFQGNSAPDKSGLPSDRFSAERTGGSVSTLTIQRTQQEDSAVYLCASSLDGRRFPYNEQFFGPGTRLTVL.

The V call is TRBV18, the J call TRBJ1-1; a possible D gene is TRBD1 (5 bases). Trimming left V 4 bases short and J 0 bases short, with 15 bases between. There are 16 residues in the CDR3. Germline V gene lookup returns CDR1 KGHSH and CDR2 LQKENI. Written as DNA, the CDR3 is TGTGCCAGCTCACTTCGAAAAGGGGATTTGAACACTGAAGCTTTCTTT. This gives the protein CASSLRKGDLNTEAFF.

This chain links TRBV7-9 with TRBJ2-2; D not certain. Trimming removed 5 bases from V and 8 bases from J, with 15 bases in between. The germline V gene has CDR1 SEHNR and CDR2 FQNEAQ (reference sequence). The CDR3 is 14 amino acids. CDR3 residues: CASSRAEYLGELFF. In DNA form, the CDR3 reads TGTGCCAGCAGCCGCGCCGAGTATCTGGGGGAGCTGTTTTTT.

V is TRBV5-8 and J is TRBJ2-1; 7 positions agree with TRBD1. V dropped 5 bases and J dropped 3; count of bases not matched to a gene: 11. The CDR3 is 16 amino acids. CDR1 and CDR2 (germline): SGHTS, YDEGEE. This chain's CDR3 is CASRRRRTGVYNEQFF. DNA of the CDR3: TGTGCCAGCAGGCGGAGGAGGACAGGAGTCTACAATGAGCAGTTCTTC.

This clone appeared a single time. The chain employs TRBV5-1 and TRBJ2-5, with TRBD1 matching 11 bases. This CDR3 has 14 residues. V lost 3 bases, J lost 6 bases, and 4 bases stayed unmatched. Germline V gives CDR1 SGHRS, CDR2 YFSETQ. CDR3 bases: TGCGCCAGCAGCTCAGGGACAGGGGGTCAGACCCAGTACTTC. Protein: CASSSGTGGQTQYF.